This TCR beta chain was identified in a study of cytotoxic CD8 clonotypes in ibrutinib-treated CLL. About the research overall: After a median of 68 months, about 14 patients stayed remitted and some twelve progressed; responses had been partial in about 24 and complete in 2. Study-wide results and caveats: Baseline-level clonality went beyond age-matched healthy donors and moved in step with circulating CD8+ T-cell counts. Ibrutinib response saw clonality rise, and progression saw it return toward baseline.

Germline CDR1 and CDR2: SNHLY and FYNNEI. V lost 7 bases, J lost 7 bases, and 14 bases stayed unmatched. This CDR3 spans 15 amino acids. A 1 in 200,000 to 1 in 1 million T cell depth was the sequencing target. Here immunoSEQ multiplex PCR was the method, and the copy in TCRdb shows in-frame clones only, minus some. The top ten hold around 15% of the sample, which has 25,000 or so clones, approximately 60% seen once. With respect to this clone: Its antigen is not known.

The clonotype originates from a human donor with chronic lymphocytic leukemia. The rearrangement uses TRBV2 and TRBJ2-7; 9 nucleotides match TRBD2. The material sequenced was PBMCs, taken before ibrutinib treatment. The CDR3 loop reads CASNPLGGRAGEQYF. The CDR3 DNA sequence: TGTGCCAGCAATCCCCTCGGCGGGAGGGCGGGTGAGCAGTACTTC.